The sequence of this T cell receptor (beta chain) was determined in a study of cytomegalovirus exposure and HLA in healthy donors. Study results and caveats: Segments of the TCR beta V type were, in most cases, productive about 87% or about 30% of the time in an earlier analysis. The availability of immune exposure information extended only to CMV serostatus.

CDR1 KGHSH and CDR2 LQKENI come from the germline V gene. Trimming at V came to 5 bases and at J to 3 bases, leaving 5 bases not matched to a gene. The length of the CDR3 is 14 residues. It was healthy bone marrow donors who served as donors. The study ran its PCR with 60 Vbeta and 13 Jbeta primers. As processed by the authors: The count from a later analysis was tens of millions of unique TCR beta chains, about 9.9 million of them shared. The repertoire was sequenced with immunoSEQ multiplex PCR; TCRdb's copy has only in-frame clones and lacks some. V and J calls and clone size follow that table, whereas D and trimming were derived from the DNA. The top ten hold 1.3% to 1.5% of the sample, which has 160,000 or so clones, around 77% seen once. Comment on this clone: Its antigen is not identified.

J is TRBJ1-1 and V is TRBV18, with 8 bases fitting TRBD1. The sequenced sample was PBMCs. The TCR was taken from a woman aged 25 to 39 in good health and CMV-seronegative. CDR3 sequence (DNA): TGTGCCAGCTCAGCGACAGGGGCGGACACTGAAGCTTTCTTT. It translates to CASSATGADTEAFF.